The rows below give T cell receptor beta chains drawn from one sample of a study of T cell repertoires in cytomegalovirus infection. The antigens for these receptors are not known. TCRdb itself ran the reads through MiXCR, one entry per CDR3 protein. The sample carries about 920,000 distinct CDR3 sequences, around 31% recorded once. Source: cultured CD8+ T cells from PBMCs, taken from culture after CMV antigen stimulation. These receptors were obtained from a human donor in good health (CMV status not recorded). Some clones in this sample may be carry-over from other donors' samples. Both conserved end residues are part of each CDR3.

v_call,j_call,cdr3_aa
TRBV7-9,TRBJ1-2,CGSSLGGPYGYTF
TRBV27,TRBJ2-7,CASGSQNYEQYF
TRBV9,TRBJ2-3,CASSPPGTSGVDTQYF
TRBV20-1,TRBJ2-3,CSATLAEGRDTQYF
TRBV6-2/TRBV6-3,TRBJ2-5,CASSLDTQSETQYF
TRBV7-2,TRBJ2-7,CASSEPGQGFYEQYF
TRBV7-6,TRBJ1-5,CASSLEAGLVAQPQHF
TRBV7-2,TRBJ1-1,CASSLGWGGLDTEAFF
TRBV4-1,TRBJ2-3,CASSHRLVADTQYF
TRBV6-2/TRBV6-3,TRBJ1-1,CASSYPAYNTEAFF
TRBV6-1,TRBJ1-1,CASSYTMWGPSTEAFF
TRBV28,TRBJ2-3,CASSLSPTAPPYF
TRBV2,TRBJ1-2,CASQDSFYGYTF
TRBV28,TRBJ2-1,CASSLKSGGMNNEQFF
TRBV7-3,TRBJ2-1,CASSFGDTGYNEQFF
TRBV7-2,TRBJ2-1,CASSLDRGDYNEQFF
TRBV29-1,TRBJ1-5,CSVGMSDSNQPQHF
TRBV20-1,TRBJ2-5,CSARDRTGHRSRETQYF
TRBV19,TRBJ1-1,CASALGQANTEAFF
TRBV29-1,TRBJ2-2,CSVNFYPEGDTGELFF
TRBV27,TRBJ2-1,CASNKPRGEQFF
TRBV12-3/TRBV12-4,TRBJ1-4,CASSDEGAWEKLFF
TRBV12-3/TRBV12-4,TRBJ2-1,CASSWVAGGFSEQFF
TRBV15,TRBJ1-1,CATSRGTGWDTEAFF
TRBV6-5,TRBJ2-1,CASSPQGARVDEQFF
TRBV7-6,TRBJ1-6,CASSSPLGVGSPLHF
TRBV12-3/TRBV12-4,TRBJ1-1,CASSFQTGDGPGMNTEAFF
TRBV15,TRBJ1-5,CATSRKGFQPQHF
TRBV11-2,TRBJ2-2,CASSFSGGAIRELFF
TRBV11-3,TRBJ2-1,CASSSDRRKEQFF
TRBV20-1,TRBJ1-5,CSAAGTAYSNQPQHF
TRBV6-5,TRBJ2-3,CASSYDMTWGTDTQYF
TRBV7-9,TRBJ2-1,CASAYRGQDHEQFF
TRBV27,TRBJ2-3,CASSLSRALVADTQYF
TRBV29-1,TRBJ2-1,CSGQGEPNNNEQFF
TRBV7-9,TRBJ1-1,CASSSTGSLEAFF
TRBV7-8,TRBJ2-3,CASSWTSGAVDTQYF
TRBV11-3,TRBJ2-1,CASSRQGNEQFF
TRBV27,TRBJ2-7,CASARDRGGYEQYF
TRBV7-9,TRBJ2-3,CASSLAEGLSVTDTQYF
TRBV6-5,TRBJ2-1,CASSYSEQGNYNEQFF
TRBV10-1,TRBJ1-3,CASSESGQGYTIYF
TRBV7-2,TRBJ1-1,CASSRRTTEAFF
TRBV7-2,TRBJ2-5,CASSLDTESQETQYF
TRBV28,TRBJ1-4,CASISPQSTNEKLFF
TRBV12-3/TRBV12-4,TRBJ2-5,CASSSPRQGDWLGETQYF
TRBV7-2,TRBJ2-1,CASSFRKGEQFF
TRBV20-1,TRBJ2-3,CSARDLKAVRTDTQYF
TRBV12-3/TRBV12-4,TRBJ1-5,CASSLDPLLNQPQHF
TRBV11-2,TRBJ1-5,CASSLDYESNQPQHF
TRBV20-1,TRBJ2-1,CSARGPGLVYNEQFF